This is a list of T cell receptor beta chains from one sample in a study of regulatory T cells in long-lasting Graves disease. One entry per CDR3 protein results from TCRdb running MiXCR on the multiplex PCR reads. The sample carries more than 400,000 distinct CDR3 sequences, around 15% recorded once. The data also belong to a second study, concerning T cells in Graves' hyperthyroidism and ophthalmopathy.

Source: peripheral blood mononuclear cells (PBMCs), taken at new diagnosis, from a patient treated with antithyroid drugs. Receptors originate from a woman aged 25-40 years with Graves disease. Both conserved end residues are part of each CDR3. Fields, in order: V gene, clone size, J gene, D gene, CDR3 length, CDR3 protein, CDR3 DNA. A D gene is named only where the DNA matches it firmly. Expanded clones are given a class, and other clones once, few, many or no size at all.

TRBV7-8,few,TRBJ2-2,.,14,CASTPGRDTGELFF,TGTGCCAGCACCCCGGGGCGGGACACCGGGGAGCTGTTTTTT
TRBV29-1,many,TRBJ1-2,.,14,CSVRPRLANYGYTF,TGCAGCGTCCGACCCCGCCTAGCTAACTATGGCTACACCTTC
TRBV15,many,TRBJ1-2,TRBD1,14,CATSSRTGSYGYTF,TGTGCCACCAGCTCTCGGACAGGGAGCTATGGCTACACCTTC
TRBV5-1,few,TRBJ2-1,.,16,CASSFREQGSYNEQFF,TGCGCCAGCAGCTTCCGGGAGCAGGGCTCCTACAATGAGCAGTTCTTC
TRBV5-1,many,TRBJ2-3,TRBD2,16,CASSLTLAGPQDTQYF,TGCGCCAGCAGCTTAACACTAGCGGGGCCGCAAGATACGCAGTATTTT
TRBV20-1,few,TRBJ1-2,.,11,CSARDSYGYTF,TGCAGTGCTAGAGACAGCTATGGCTACACCTTC
TRBV4-3,many,TRBJ1-2,.,17,CASSQEKGHVGGYGYTF,TGCGCCAGCAGCCAAGAAAAGGGACACGTCGGGGGATATGGCTACACCTTC
TRBV7-2,.,TRBJ2-2,.,16,CASSTQPSSSTGELFF,TGTGCCAGCAGCACCCAACCTAGTTCGAGCACCGGGGAGCTGTTTTTT
TRBV10-1,few,TRBJ1-1,.,17,CASSEGDPYGVNTEAFF,TGCGCCAGCAGTGAAGGGGACCCCTACGGGGTGAACACTGAAGCTTTCTTT
TRBV13,many,TRBJ2-1,.,13,CASSSGLQLQQFF,TGTGCCAGCAGCTCGGGTCTACAATTACAGCAGTTCTTC
TRBV11-1,.,TRBJ2-7,.,15,CASSSRRDGSYEQYF,TGTGCCAGCAGCTCCCGGCGGGATGGCTCCTACGAGCAGTACTTC
TRBV12-3/TRBV12-4,few,TRBJ1-1,.,13,CASSSTSQGVSFF,TGTGCCAGCAGTTCCACCTCACAGGGCGTATCCTTCTTT
TRBV12-3/TRBV12-4,many,TRBJ2-5,TRBD2,15,CASRSGLAGGETQYF,TGTGCCAGCAGGTCCGGACTAGCGGGAGGAGAGACCCAGTACTTC
TRBV10-3,medium-sized,TRBJ1-1,TRBD1,15,CAISESRGRNTEAFF,TGTGCCATCAGTGAGTCAAGGGGGCGAAACACTGAAGCTTTCTTT
TRBV20-1,.,TRBJ1-5,.,14,CSAHQAKEVRPQHF,TGCAGTGCGCATCAGGCTAAGGAGGTGCGGCCCCAGCATTTT
TRBV20-1,few,TRBJ2-5,.,13,CSAAGQKQETQYF,TGCAGTGCCGCCGGACAGAAACAAGAGACCCAGTACTTC
TRBV3-1,many,TRBJ2-3,.,18,CASSQDPGQKLRTDTQYF,TGTGCCAGCAGCCAAGACCCTGGACAGAAACTTCGCACAGATACGCAGTATTTT
TRBV7-2,many,TRBJ2-1,.,14,CASSLLAAYNEQFF,TGTGCCAGCAGCTTGTTAGCAGCATACAATGAGCAGTTCTTC
TRBV11-1,many,TRBJ2-1,.,15,CASSSTRASYNEQFF,TGTGCCAGCAGTTCGACCCGAGCCTCCTACAATGAGCAGTTCTTC
TRBV27,many,TRBJ2-7,TRBD2,14,CASSPGLAGREQYF,TGTGCCAGCAGCCCGGGACTAGCGGGTCGCGAGCAGTACTTC
TRBV30,few,TRBJ2-7,.,13,CAWASGVEYEQYF,TGTGCCTGGGCCTCAGGGGTCGAATACGAGCAGTACTTC
TRBV18,.,TRBJ1-1,.,13,CASSRRGPLEAFF,TGTGCCAGCTCACGACGGGGGCCACTCGAAGCTTTCTTT
TRBV27,few,TRBJ2-1,.,18,CASSSGMVPGKPYNEQFF,TGTGCCAGCAGTTCCGGTATGGTACCCGGGAAACCATACAATGAGCAGTTCTTC
TRBV20-1,many,TRBJ2-3,.,15,CSARRADRDTDTQYF,TGCAGTGCTAGAAGGGCGGACAGAGACACAGATACGCAGTATTTT
TRBV27,many,TRBJ1-2,.,13,CASSLGVNYGYTF,TGTGCCAGCAGCTTAGGGGTCAACTATGGCTACACCTTC
TRBV6-5,many,TRBJ2-4,.,14,CASSYVRDRNIQYF,TGTGCCAGCAGTTACGTCCGAGATCGTAACATTCAGTACTTC
TRBV6-2/TRBV6-3,few,TRBJ2-4,.,15,CASSQSGAAKNIQYF,TGTGCCAGCAGTCAAAGCGGAGCCGCCAAAAACATTCAGTACTTC
TRBV12-3/TRBV12-4,many,TRBJ2-4,.,15,CASSVRDLAKNIQYF,TGTGCCAGCAGTGTCCGGGACTTGGCCAAAAACATTCAGTACTTC
TRBV13,many,TRBJ2-2,.,17,CASSLGFVELNTGELFF,TGTGCCAGCAGCTTAGGTTTCGTAGAATTGAACACCGGGGAGCTGTTTTTT
TRBV5-1,many,TRBJ2-5,TRBD1,15,CATATGSHTTETQYF,TGCGCCACCGCGACAGGGTCTCACACCACGGAGACCCAGTACTTC
TRBV6-5,many,TRBJ2-7,TRBD2,16,CASSYSPGLAGAEQYF,TGTGCCAGCAGTTACTCTCCGGGACTAGCGGGAGCCGAGCAGTACTTC
TRBV7-2,.,TRBJ2-2,.,14,CASSRGGGTGELFF,TGTGCCAGCAGCCGAGGGGGAGGAACCGGGGAGCTGTTTTTT
TRBV6-2/TRBV6-3,few,TRBJ2-3,TRBD2,15,CASCSTSGRTDTQYF,TGTGCCAGCTGCTCGACTAGCGGGAGAACAGATACGCAGTATTTT
TRBV2,few,TRBJ2-3,.,15,CASSFLVVGSDTQYF,TGTGCCAGCAGCTTCTTAGTAGTGGGCTCAGATACGCAGTATTTT
TRBV6-1,.,TRBJ1-1,.,17,CASTNVGGRSTKTEAFF,TGTGCCAGCACCAATGTGGGGGGAAGGTCAACGAAGACTGAAGCTTTCTTT
TRBV7-2,many,TRBJ1-2,TRBD1,14,CASSLGQGLDGYTF,TGTGCCAGCAGCTTAGGACAGGGGCTGGATGGCTACACCTTC
TRBV12-3/TRBV12-4,.,TRBJ1-2,.,16,CASSEMTELSNYGYAF,TGTGCCAGCAGCGAAATGACAGAACTCTCTAACTATGGCTACGCCTTC
TRBV20-1,.,TRBJ1-5,.,13,CSAGRTSGQPQHF,TGCAGTGCCGGACGGACGTCGGGTCAGCCCCAGCATTTT
TRBV19,.,TRBJ1-1,.,13,CASSIGVTTEAFF,TGTGCCAGTAGTATAGGGGTAACGACTGAAGCTTTCTTT
TRBV12-3/TRBV12-4,many,TRBJ1-4,.,14,CASSFIHGDEKLFF,TGTGCCAGCAGTTTTATCCACGGTGATGAAAAACTGTTTTTT
TRBV6-2/TRBV6-3,few,TRBJ1-6,TRBD1,15,CASRRGRGQYSPLHF,TGTGCCAGCAGGCGCGGAAGGGGGCAATATTCACCCCTCCACTTT
TRBV4-3,.,TRBJ1-6,.,15,CASSQGGRRNSPLHF,TGCGCCAGCAGCCAAGGGGGACGCCGAAATTCACCCCTCCACTTT
TRBV5-5,.,TRBJ1-4,.,15,CASSFSGLGTEKLFF,TGTGCCAGCAGCTTCTCAGGACTGGGGACGGAAAAACTGTTTTTT
TRBV3-1,many,TRBJ2-7,TRBD1,15,CASSLYRDRAYEQYF,TGTGCCAGCAGCCTCTACCGGGACAGGGCCTACGAGCAGTACTTC
TRBV2,many,TRBJ2-5,.,17,CASSRQGSGAYQETQYF,TGTGCCAGCAGCCGACAGGGATCGGGGGCGTACCAAGAGACCCAGTACTTC
TRBV20-1,many,TRBJ2-1,.,14,CSAHPASSYNEQFF,TGCAGTGCTCACCCCGCGAGCTCCTACAATGAGCAGTTCTTC
TRBV12-3/TRBV12-4,many,TRBJ2-5,TRBD1,14,CASRNNRGASTQYF,TGTGCCAGCAGGAACAACAGGGGTGCGTCAACCCAGTACTTC
TRBV6-2/TRBV6-3,.,TRBJ1-1,.,17,CASSGLGLPPLNTEAFF,TGTGCCAGCAGTGGCTTGGGGTTACCACCCTTGAACACTGAAGCTTTCTTT